One sample yielded the 32 T cell receptor beta chains listed below, sequenced in a study of blood T cell repertoires in COVID-19. Using immunoSEQ multiplex PCR, the repertoire was profiled, and TCRdb retains in-frame clones only, with some absent. The table has approximately 200,000 clones, roughly nine tenths seen once. The sequenced material came from peripheral blood. Receptor source: a woman in her 50s with acute or convalescent COVID-19.

The rearrangement uses TRBV5-6 and TRBJ1-1; TRBD1 agrees at 8 bases. The V segment lost 0 bases and the J segment 8 bases; nucleotides outside the gene matches: 0. This CDR3 region has 12 residues. The V gene's germline CDR1 is SGHDT and CDR2 YYEEEE. The CDR3 region is CASSLDRGEAFF. DNA for the CDR3: TGTGCCAGCAGCTTGGACAGGGGGGAAGCTTTCTTT.

This chain uses TRBV11-2 with TRBJ2-7; D is undetermined. CDR3 length: 15 amino acids. V lost 0 bases and J 0 bases, leaving 9 bases between the germline ends. Germline CDR1 reads SGHAT; CDR2 reads FQNNGV. The CDR3 DNA reads as TGTGCCAGCAGCTTAGAGAGTGTTAGCTCCTACGAGCAGTACTTC. Its protein is CASSLESVSSYEQYF.

V gene TRBV27 combines with J gene TRBJ1-4; no reliable D call. Germline CDR1 is MNHEY and CDR2 is SMNVEV (reference sequence). V was cut by 2 bases and J by 10 bases, with 14 bases left in between. This CDR3 spans 14 amino acids. CDR3 sequence (DNA): TGTGCCAGCAGTTTAGGGTCCGGGAGCCTAAAACTGTTTTTT. It encodes CASSLGSGSLKLFF.

J is TRBJ2-7 and V is TRBV5-1, with 8 nucleotides matching TRBD2. This CDR3 spans 16 amino acids. From germline, CDR1 is SGHRS and CDR2 YFSETQ. The V segment lost 2 bases and the J segment 3 bases; nucleotides outside the gene matches: 10. In DNA form, the CDR3 reads TGCGCCAGCAGCTTCGTAGCGGGACCTCCGGGCTACGAGCAGTACTTC. Translation: CASSFVAGPPGYEQYF.

The rearrangement links TRBV30 to TRBJ1-1; the D is unclear. This CDR3 has 15 residues. Trimming removed 4 bases from V and 0 bases from J, with 15 bases in between. CDR1 and CDR2 from the germline V gene are GTSNPN and SVGIG (reference sequence). The CDR3 DNA reads as TGTGCCTGGAAAAAAGCGGGCTCGGTGAACACTGAAGCTTTCTTT. This encodes CAWKKAGSVNTEAFF.

In this sample, this clone turned up once. V is TRBV5-4 and J is TRBJ2-5; D might be TRBD2 (6 bases). Between the trimmed V and J ends, which lost 3 bases and 5 bases, there was a span of 17 bases. Germline V gives CDR1 SGHNT, CDR2 YYREEE (reference sequence). The CDR3 has 15 residues. Here the CDR3 DNA reads TGTGCCAGCAGCTACCTAGAGGGAGGAGGGGAGACCCAGTACTTC. Translated: CASSYLEGGGETQYF.

V is TRBV5-1 and J is TRBJ2-3; TRBD1 aligns across 8 bases. With 3 bases clipped from V and 3 bases from J, the junction kept 6 bases outside the gene matches. The germline gives CDR1 SGHRS, CDR2 YFSETQ. There are 15 residues in the CDR3. CDR3 in amino acids: CASSSQGAGTDTQYF. DNA for the CDR3: TGCGCCAGCAGCTCCCAGGGGGCCGGAACAGATACGCAGTATTTT.

The chain combines TRBV29-1 with TRBJ2-3; TRBD2 aligns across 16 bases. Germline-derived CDR1 and CDR2 are SQVTM and ANQGSEA. J gave up 7 bases and V 6 bases, and 13 bases lay outside the gene matches. There are 17 residues in the CDR3. CDR3 in amino acids: CSVEGLAGGRDRYTQYF. DNA for the CDR3: TGCAGCGTCGAGGGACTAGCGGGGGGGAGAGATAGGTATACGCAGTATTTT.

The rearrangement links TRBV5-1 to TRBJ1-2; the D gene is possibly TRBD1 (6 bases). The CDR3 loop spans 14 amino acids. V gave up 3 bases and J gave up 0 bases, with 9 bases separating them. Germline V gene data show CDR1 as SGHRS and CDR2 as YFSETQ. The CDR3 sequence is CASSSGTPNYGYTF. CDR3 in DNA: TGCGCCAGCAGCTCCGGGACACCTAACTATGGCTACACCTTC.

This chain links TRBV7-2 with TRBJ2-3; a possible D gene is TRBD2 (7 bases). From germline, CDR1 is SGHTA and CDR2 FQGNSA. The V end was cut by 1 base, the J end by 3 bases, with 8 bases between. This CDR3 has 14 residues. As DNA, the CDR3 is TGTGCCAGCAGCTTAGAGGGGGGGACAGATACGCAGTATTTT. Amino acid sequence: CASSLEGGTDTQYF.

The chain carries TRBV5-1 and TRBJ1-6; 9 nucleotides agree with TRBD1. V lost 5 bases to trimming and J lost 11 bases; unmatched junction nucleotides: 8. Germline lookup yields CDR1 SGHRS and CDR2 YFSETQ. CDR3 length: 14 amino acids. The CDR3 spells CASRRTGAGTPLHF. The CDR3 nucleotides are TGCGCCAGCAGACGGACAGGGGCTGGGACACCCCTCCACTTT.

This sequence joins TRBV4-3 and TRBJ1-2; tentative D call: TRBD1 (5 bases). Germline V CDR1 and CDR2: LGHNA, YSLEER. The V end was cut by 4 bases, the J end by 8 bases, with 20 bases between. The CDR3 is 15 amino acids. As DNA, the CDR3 is TGCGCCAGCAGCCTCGACGGGCAGGGAGGGCGCGGCTACACCTTC. It translates to CASSLDGQGGRGYTF.

V gene TRBV12-3 or TRBV12-4 combines with J gene TRBJ1-1; no firm D call. Trimming shortened V by 4 bases and J by 1 base, and 7 bases separated the two germline ends. CDR3 length: 13 amino acids. The DNA for the CDR3 is TGTGCCAGCAGTTCTGCAGGGAACACTGAAGCTTTCTTT. Translating it yields CASSSAGNTEAFF.

The chain uses TRBV7-2 and TRBJ2-5; D is uncertain. The CDR3 length is 11 residues. Germline CDR1 is SGHTA and CDR2 is FQGNSA. Trimming took off 5 bases at V and 2 bases at J, with 3 bases between the two ends. CDR3 nucleotide sequence: TGTGCCAGCAGCCCGCAAGAGACCCAGTACTTC. It is translated as CASSPQETQYF.

This sequence joins TRBV20-1 and TRBJ1-2; D is possibly TRBD1 (5 bases). The CDR3 has 12 residues. Germline assignment: CDR1 DFQATT and CDR2 SNEGSKA (reference sequence). The V and J ends lost 3 bases and 2 bases respectively, with 7 bases between them. Here the CDR3 reads CSASRGNYGYTF. CDR3 sequence (DNA): TGCAGTGCTAGTCGGGGGAACTATGGCTACACCTTC.

The V and J genes are TRBV12-3 or TRBV12-4 and TRBJ2-2, with D perhaps matching TRBD2 (5 bases). V lost 11 bases, J lost 0 bases, and 10 bases lay in between. The CDR3 loop spans 13 amino acids. CDR3 coding DNA: TGTGCCGGAGGAGAATCGAACACCGGGGAGCTGTTTTTT. Its protein product is CAGGESNTGELFF.

This sequence joins TRBV6-4 and TRBJ2-3; possibly TRBD2 for D (5 bases). Germline-derived CDR1 and CDR2 are MRHNA and SNTAGT. The V and J ends lost 0 bases and 4 bases respectively, with 23 bases between them. The CDR3 sequence is 19 residues long. CDR3 coding DNA: TGTGCCAGCAGTGACTCGGGGAGTTCCGTAGTAGTGCGCGCAGATACGCAGTATTTT. It translates to CASSDSGSSVVVRADTQYF.

Notes on this clone: At the DNA level, this CDR3 is encoded by other sequences in the same sample as well. The rearrangement links TRBV20-1 to TRBJ1-1, with 8 bases that match TRBD1. CDR1 and CDR2 from the germline V gene are DFQATT and SNEGSKA (reference sequence). The CDR3 is made up of 14 amino acids. The J segment lost 0 bases and the V segment lost 3 bases, leaving 3 bases of the junction unmatched. The CDR3 DNA is TGCAGTGCTAGTCGGACAGGGATGAACACTGAAGCTTTCTTT. Translated: CSASRTGMNTEAFF.

J is TRBJ2-7 and V is TRBV6-1; 7 nucleotides agree with TRBD1. The ends lost 2 bases at V and 0 bases at J; junction bases unmatched: 4. Germline CDR1 and CDR2: MNHNS and SASEGT. The CDR3 is 15 residues long. CDR3 in amino acids: CASSETDRSSYEQYF. The CDR3, as DNA: TGTGCCAGCAGTGAAACGGACAGGTCCTCCTACGAGCAGTACTTC.

The table lists this clone with a count of one. The chain uses TRBV6-5 and TRBJ1-2; D not resolved. V was trimmed by 2 bases and J by 4 bases, leaving 17 bases between them. CDR3 length: 16 residues. Germline CDR1 MNHEY, CDR2 SVGAGI. CDR3: CASSYAYGEMVYGYTF. The CDR3 DNA reads as TGTGCCAGCAGTTACGCGTACGGGGAGATGGTCTATGGCTACACCTTC.

The gene calls are TRBV18 and TRBJ2-3; 8 bases map to TRBD2. The germline gives CDR1 KGHSH, CDR2 LQKENI. The CDR3 has 17 amino acids. The ends lost 3 bases at V and 6 bases at J; junction bases unmatched: 14. The CDR3 loop is CASSPDGGDPVVDTQYF. As DNA, the CDR3 is TGTGCCAGCTCACCCGACGGGGGGGACCCAGTCGTGGATACGCAGTATTTT.

The chain's CDR3 is CASSKVPERPQHF. The CDR3 DNA sequence: TGTGCCAGCAGCAAAGTGCCAGAGCGGCCCCAGCATTTT. This chain uses TRBV21-1 with TRBJ1-5. TRBV21-1 represents a pseudogene. The CDR3 extends over 13 amino acids.

The J gene is TRBJ2-7, the V gene TRBV12-3 or TRBV12-4; D not certain. This CDR3 comprises 10 residues. The V gene lost 9 bases and the J gene lost 3 bases, with 6 bases spanning the gap. DNA for the CDR3: TGTGCCAGTGCAGACTACGAGCAGTACTTC. This codes for CASADYEQYF.

V and J are TRBV19 and TRBJ2-1, with D hard to call. V was cut by 1 base and J by 5 bases, with 9 bases left in between. The CDR3 has 14 residues. CDR1 and CDR2 from the germline V gene are LNHDA and SQIVND (reference sequence). The CDR3 DNA is TGTGCCAGTAGTATAGTTCAGACTGACAATGAGCAGTTCTTC. Protein: CASSIVQTDNEQFF.

J is TRBJ1-6 and V is TRBV5-4; 9 nucleotides align to TRBD1. The CDR3 is 16 residues long. V lost 2 bases to trimming and J lost 7 bases; unmatched junction nucleotides: 7. Germline lookup yields CDR1 SGHNT and CDR2 YYREEE (reference sequence). Here the CDR3 DNA reads TGTGCCAGCAGCTTCATCGGGACAGGGAGAAATTCACCCCTCCACTTT. Its protein product is CASSFIGTGRNSPLHF.

The chain employs TRBV9 and TRBJ1-6; 8 nucleotides line up with TRBD1. CDR3 size: 15 residues. The V and J ends lost 3 bases and 8 bases, in that order; junction bases with no gene match: 7. The germline CDR1 and CDR2 sequences are SGDLS and YYNGEE. This chain's CDR3 is CASSATGVWDSPLHF. Written as DNA, the CDR3 is TGTGCCAGCAGCGCGACAGGGGTGTGGGATTCACCCCTCCACTTT.

The rearrangement links TRBV7-2 to TRBJ1-1; 10 nucleotides agree with TRBD1. V lost 3 bases, J lost 0 bases, and 4 bases stayed unmatched. This CDR3 contains 16 residues. Per germline, CDR1 SGHTA and CDR2 FQGNSA. CDR3 nucleotide sequence: TGTGCCAGCAGCTTGGGGACAGGGGTCATGAACACTGAAGCTTTCTTT. It translates to CASSLGTGVMNTEAFF.

The rearrangement joins TRBV5-1 to TRBJ2-3; no reliable D call. Trimming cost V 3 bases and J 0 bases, with 8 bases left between them. CDR1 and CDR2 (germline): SGHRS, YFSETQ. The CDR3 sequence is 14 residues long. The chain's CDR3 is CASSSGLSTDTQYF. DNA of the CDR3: TGCGCCAGCAGCTCAGGTCTCAGCACAGATACGCAGTATTTT.

The chain joins TRBV24-1 to TRBJ2-2; 8 nucleotides line up with TRBD1. The CDR3 is made up of 17 amino acids. Trimming removed 3 bases from V and 4 bases from J; junction bases left unmatched: 9. Germline CDR1 and CDR2: KGHDR and SFDVKD. CDR3 in DNA: TGTGCCACCAGTGATCCCGGACAGGGCCCGGGCACCGGGGAGCTGTTTTTT. This sequence encodes CATSDPGQGPGTGELFF.

Written as DNA, the CDR3 is TGCGCCAGCAGCTTCGGGGAAAACTATGGCTACACCTTC. Translating it yields CASSFGENYGYTF. This sequence joins TRBV5-1 and TRBJ1-2; D remains ambiguous. Trimming shortened V by 2 bases and J by 2 bases, and 7 bases separated the two germline ends. Germline CDR1 SGHRS, CDR2 YFSETQ. The CDR3 totals 13 residues.

The V gene is TRBV7-6, the J gene TRBJ2-5; 8 bases line up with TRBD2. The junction had 9 bases not matched to a gene; V was cut back by 3 bases and J by 3 bases. Germline CDR1 is SGHVS and CDR2 is FNYEAQ. The CDR3 covers 16 residues. The CDR3 region is CASSLFFSGVKETQYF. CDR3 in DNA: TGTGCCAGCAGCTTGTTCTTTAGCGGGGTAAAAGAGACCCAGTACTTC. Variable domain in full (rest from reference TRBV7-6 and TRBJ2-5): GAGVSQSPRYKVTKRGQDVALRCDPISGHVSLYWYRQALGQGPEFLTYFNYEAQQDKSGLPNDRFSAERPEGSISTLTIQRTEQRDSAMYRCASSLFFSGVKETQYFGPGTRLLVL.

The chain employs TRBV7-2 and TRBJ2-7, with D possibly TRBD1 on 5 matching bases. The CDR3 spans 13 residues. Trimming took 1 base from V and 5 from J, leaving 9 bases between them. Germline CDR1 SGHTA, CDR2 FQGNSA. The CDR3 DNA follows: TGTGCCAGCAGCTTAGGTCCGGACAACGAGCAGTACTTC. Its protein is CASSLGPDNEQYF.